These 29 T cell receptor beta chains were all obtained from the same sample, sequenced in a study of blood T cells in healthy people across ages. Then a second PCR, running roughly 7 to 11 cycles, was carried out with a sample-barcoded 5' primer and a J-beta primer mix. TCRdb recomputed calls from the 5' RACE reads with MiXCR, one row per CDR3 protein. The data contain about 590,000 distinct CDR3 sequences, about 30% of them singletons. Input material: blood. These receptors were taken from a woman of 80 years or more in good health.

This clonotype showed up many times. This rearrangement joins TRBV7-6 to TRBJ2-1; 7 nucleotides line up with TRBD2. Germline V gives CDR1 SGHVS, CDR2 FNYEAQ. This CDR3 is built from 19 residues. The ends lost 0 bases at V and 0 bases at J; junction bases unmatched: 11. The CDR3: CASSLALRAGGGSYNEQFF. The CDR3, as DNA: TGTGCCAGCAGCTTAGCGCTAAGGGCAGGCGGGGGCTCCTACAATGAGCAGTTCTTC.

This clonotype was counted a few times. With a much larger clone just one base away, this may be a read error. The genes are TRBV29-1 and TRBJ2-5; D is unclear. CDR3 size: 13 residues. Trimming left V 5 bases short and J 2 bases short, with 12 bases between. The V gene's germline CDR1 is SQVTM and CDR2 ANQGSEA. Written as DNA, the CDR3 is TGCAGCGTTTGCCCGGGCATTCAAGAGACCCAGTACTTC. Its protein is CSVCPGIQETQYF.

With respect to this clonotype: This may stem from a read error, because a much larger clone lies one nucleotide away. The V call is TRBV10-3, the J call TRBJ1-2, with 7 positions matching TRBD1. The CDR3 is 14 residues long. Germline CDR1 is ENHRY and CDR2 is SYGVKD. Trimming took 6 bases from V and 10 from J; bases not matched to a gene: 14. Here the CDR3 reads CAISKRQGEGDYTF. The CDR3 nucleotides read TGTGCCATCAGCAAACGACAGGGAGAGGGTGACTACACCTTC.

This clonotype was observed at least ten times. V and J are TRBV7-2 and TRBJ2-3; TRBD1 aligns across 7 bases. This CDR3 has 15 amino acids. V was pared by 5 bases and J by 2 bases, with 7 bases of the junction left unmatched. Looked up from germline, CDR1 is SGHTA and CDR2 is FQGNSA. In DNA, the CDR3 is TGTGCCAGCAGCCCCGACAGGGCCACCACAGATACGCAGTATTTT. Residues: CASSPDRATTDTQYF.

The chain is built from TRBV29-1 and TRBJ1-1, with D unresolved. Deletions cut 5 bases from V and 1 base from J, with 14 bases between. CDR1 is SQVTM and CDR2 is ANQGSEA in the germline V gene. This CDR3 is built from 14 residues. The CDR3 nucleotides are TGCAGCGTTCCTACTTCCGGGCAGAACACTGAAGCTTTCTTT. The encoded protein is CSVPTSGQNTEAFF.

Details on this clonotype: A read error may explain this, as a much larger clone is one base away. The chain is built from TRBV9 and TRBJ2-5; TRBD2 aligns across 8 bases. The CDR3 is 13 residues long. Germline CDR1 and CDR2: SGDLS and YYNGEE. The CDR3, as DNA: TGTACCAGCAGCGGGACTAGACAAGAGACCCAGTACTTC. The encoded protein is CTSSGTRQETQYF.

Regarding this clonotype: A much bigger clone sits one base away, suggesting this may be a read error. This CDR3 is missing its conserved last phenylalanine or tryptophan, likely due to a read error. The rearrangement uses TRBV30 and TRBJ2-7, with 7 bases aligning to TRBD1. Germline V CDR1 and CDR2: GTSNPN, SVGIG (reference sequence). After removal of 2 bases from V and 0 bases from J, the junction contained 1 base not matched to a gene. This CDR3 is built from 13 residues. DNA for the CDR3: TGTGCCTGGAGTCCAGGGGGCTCCTACGAGCAGTACCTC. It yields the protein CAWSPGGSYEQYL.

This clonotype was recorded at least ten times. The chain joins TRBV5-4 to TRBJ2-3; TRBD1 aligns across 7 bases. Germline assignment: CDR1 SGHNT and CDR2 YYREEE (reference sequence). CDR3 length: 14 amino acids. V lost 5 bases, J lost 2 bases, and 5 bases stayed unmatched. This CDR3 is CASRTGQPTDTQYF. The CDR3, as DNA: TGTGCCAGCAGGACGGGACAGCCCACAGATACGCAGTATTTT.

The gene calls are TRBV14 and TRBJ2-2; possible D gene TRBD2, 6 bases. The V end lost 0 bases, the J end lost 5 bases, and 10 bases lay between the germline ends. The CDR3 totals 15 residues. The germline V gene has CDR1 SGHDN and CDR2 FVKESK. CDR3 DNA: TGTGCCAGCAGCCAAGACATACGGGGGACCGGGGAGCTGTTTTTT. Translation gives CASSQDIRGTGELFF.

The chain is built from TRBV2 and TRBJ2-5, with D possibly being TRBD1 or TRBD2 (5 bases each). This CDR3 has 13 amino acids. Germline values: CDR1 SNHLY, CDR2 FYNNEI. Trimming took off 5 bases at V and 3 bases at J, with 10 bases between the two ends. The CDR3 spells CASSKGPKETQYF. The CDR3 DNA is TGTGCCAGCAGTAAGGGACCGAAAGAGACCCAGTACTTC.

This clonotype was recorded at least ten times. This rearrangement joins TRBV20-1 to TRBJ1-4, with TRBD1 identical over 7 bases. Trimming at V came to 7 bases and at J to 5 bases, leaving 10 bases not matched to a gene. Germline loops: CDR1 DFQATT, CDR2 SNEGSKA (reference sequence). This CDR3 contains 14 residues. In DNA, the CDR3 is TGCAGTGTCCCGACAGGGCGAGTAAATGAAAAACTGTTTTTT. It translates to CSVPTGRVNEKLFF.

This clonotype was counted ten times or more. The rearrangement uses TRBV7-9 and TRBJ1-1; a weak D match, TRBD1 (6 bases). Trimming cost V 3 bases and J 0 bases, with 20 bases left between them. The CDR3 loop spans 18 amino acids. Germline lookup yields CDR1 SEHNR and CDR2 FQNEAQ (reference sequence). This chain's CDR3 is CASSLRGTGWGVNTEAFF. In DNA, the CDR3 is TGTGCCAGCAGCTTGAGGGGAACAGGGTGGGGAGTGAACACTGAAGCTTTCTTT.

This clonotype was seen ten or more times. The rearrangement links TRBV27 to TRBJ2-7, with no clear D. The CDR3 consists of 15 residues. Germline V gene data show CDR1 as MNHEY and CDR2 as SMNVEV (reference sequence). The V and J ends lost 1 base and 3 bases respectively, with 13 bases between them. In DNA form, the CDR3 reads TGTGCCAGCAGTTTATACGGCACCCAGAACTACGAGCAGTACTTC. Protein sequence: CASSLYGTQNYEQYF.

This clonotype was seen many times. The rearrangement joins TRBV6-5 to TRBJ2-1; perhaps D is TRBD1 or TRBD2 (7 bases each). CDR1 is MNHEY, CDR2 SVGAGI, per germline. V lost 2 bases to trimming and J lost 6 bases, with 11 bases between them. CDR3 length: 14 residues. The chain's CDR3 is CASSYREGANEQFF. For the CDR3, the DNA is TGTGCCAGCAGTTACAGGGAGGGGGCCAATGAGCAGTTCTTC.

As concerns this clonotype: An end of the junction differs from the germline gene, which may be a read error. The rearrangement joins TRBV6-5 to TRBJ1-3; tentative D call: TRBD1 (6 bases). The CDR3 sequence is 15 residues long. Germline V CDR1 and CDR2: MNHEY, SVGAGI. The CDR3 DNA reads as TGTGCCAGCAGGCCGTACAGGGTCTCTGGAAACACCAGATATTTT. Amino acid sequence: CASRPYRVSGNTRYF.

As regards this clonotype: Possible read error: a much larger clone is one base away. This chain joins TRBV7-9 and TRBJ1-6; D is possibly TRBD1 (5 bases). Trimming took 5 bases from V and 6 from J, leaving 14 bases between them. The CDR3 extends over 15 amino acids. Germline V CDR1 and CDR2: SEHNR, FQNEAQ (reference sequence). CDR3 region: CASSTGGALNSPLHF. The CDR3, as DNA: TGTGCCAGCAGCACAGGAGGGGCGCTTAATTCACCCCTCCACTTT. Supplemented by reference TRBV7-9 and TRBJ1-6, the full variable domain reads DTGVSQNPRHKITKRGQNVTFRCDPISEHNRLYWYRQTLGQGPEFLTYFQNEAQLEKSRLLSDRFSAERPKGSFSTLEIQRTEQGDSAMYLCASSTGGALNSPLHFGNGTRLTVT.

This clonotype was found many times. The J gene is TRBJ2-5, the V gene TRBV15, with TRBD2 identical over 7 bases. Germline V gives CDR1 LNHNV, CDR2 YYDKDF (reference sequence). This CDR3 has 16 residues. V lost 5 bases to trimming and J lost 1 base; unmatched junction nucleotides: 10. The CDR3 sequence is CATSLGGGGVQETQYF. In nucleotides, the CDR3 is TGTGCCACCAGCCTTGGCGGCGGGGGAGTCCAAGAGACCCAGTACTTC.

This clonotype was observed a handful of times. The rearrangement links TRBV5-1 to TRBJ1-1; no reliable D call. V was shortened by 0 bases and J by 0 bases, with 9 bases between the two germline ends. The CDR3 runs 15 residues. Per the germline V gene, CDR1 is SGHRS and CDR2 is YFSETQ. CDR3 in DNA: TGCGCCAGCAGCTTGGCCCCGGAGGTGAACACTGAAGCTTTCTTT. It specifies CASSLAPEVNTEAFF.

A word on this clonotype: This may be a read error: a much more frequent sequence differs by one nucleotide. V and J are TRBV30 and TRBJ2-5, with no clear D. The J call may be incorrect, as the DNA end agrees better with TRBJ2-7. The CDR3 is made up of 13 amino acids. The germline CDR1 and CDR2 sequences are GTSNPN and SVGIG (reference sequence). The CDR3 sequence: CAWREQGPYEQYF. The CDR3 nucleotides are TGTGCCTGGAGGGAACAAGGGCCCTACGAGCAGTACTTC.

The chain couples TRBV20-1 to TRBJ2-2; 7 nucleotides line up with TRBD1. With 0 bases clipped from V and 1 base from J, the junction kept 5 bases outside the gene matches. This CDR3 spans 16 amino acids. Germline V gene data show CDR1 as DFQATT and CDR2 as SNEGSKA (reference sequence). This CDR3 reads CSAREYRGVNTGELFF. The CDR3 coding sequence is TGCAGTGCTAGAGAATACAGGGGTGTGAACACCGGGGAGCTGTTTTTT.

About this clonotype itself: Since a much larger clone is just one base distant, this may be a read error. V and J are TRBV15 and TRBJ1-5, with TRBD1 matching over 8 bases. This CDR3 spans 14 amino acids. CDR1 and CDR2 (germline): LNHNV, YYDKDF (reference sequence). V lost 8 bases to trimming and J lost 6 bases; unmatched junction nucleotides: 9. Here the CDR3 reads CATAGRGPGQPQHF. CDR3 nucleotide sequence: TGTGCCACCGCTGGCAGGGGGCCGGGTCAGCCCCAGCATTTT.

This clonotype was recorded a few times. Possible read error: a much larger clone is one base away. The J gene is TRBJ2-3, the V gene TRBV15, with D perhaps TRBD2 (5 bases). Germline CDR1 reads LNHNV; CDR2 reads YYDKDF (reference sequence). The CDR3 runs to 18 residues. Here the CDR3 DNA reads TGTGCCACCAGCAGAGATTACGACTTCACGGCTAGCACAGATGCGCAGTATTTT. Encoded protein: CATSRDYDFTASTDAQYF.

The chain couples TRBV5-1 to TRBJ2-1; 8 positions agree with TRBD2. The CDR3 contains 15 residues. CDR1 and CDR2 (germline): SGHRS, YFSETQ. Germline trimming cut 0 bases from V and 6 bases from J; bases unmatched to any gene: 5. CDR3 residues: CASSLGAGVSNEQFF. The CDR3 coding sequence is TGCGCCAGCAGCTTGGGAGCGGGAGTGTCCAATGAGCAGTTCTTC. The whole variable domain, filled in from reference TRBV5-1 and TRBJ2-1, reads KAGVTQTPRYLIKTRGQQVTLSCSPISGHRSVSWYQQTPGQGLQFLFEYFSETQRNKGNFPGRFSGRQFSNSRSEMNVSTLELGDSALYLCASSLGAGVSNEQFFGPGTRLTVL.

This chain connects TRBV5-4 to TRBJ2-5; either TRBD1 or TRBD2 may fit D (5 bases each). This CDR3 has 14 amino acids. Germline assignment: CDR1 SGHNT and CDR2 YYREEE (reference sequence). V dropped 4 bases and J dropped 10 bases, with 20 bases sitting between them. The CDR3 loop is CASSPGTVPMDQYF. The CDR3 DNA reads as TGTGCCAGCAGCCCCGGGACGGTCCCAATGGACCAGTACTTC.

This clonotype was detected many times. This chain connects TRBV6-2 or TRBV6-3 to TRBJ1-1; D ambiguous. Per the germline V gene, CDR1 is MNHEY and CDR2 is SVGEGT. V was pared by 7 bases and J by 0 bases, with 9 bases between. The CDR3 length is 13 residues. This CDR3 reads CASIGRMNTEAFF. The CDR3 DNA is TGTGCCAGCATCGGACGGATGAACACTGAAGCTTTCTTT.

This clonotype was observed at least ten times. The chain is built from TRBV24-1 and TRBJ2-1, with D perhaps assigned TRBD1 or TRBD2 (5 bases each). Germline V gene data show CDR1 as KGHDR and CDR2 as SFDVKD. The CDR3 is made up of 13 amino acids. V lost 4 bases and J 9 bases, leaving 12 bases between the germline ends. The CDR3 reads CATSDRRDGEQFF. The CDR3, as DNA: TGTGCCACCAGTGACCGCAGGGACGGTGAGCAGTTCTTC.

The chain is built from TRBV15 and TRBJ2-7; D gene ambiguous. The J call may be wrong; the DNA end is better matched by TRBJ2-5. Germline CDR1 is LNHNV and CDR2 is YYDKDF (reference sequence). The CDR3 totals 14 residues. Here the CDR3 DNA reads TGTGCCACCAGCAGAGATCACGGTTCGGAGACCCAGTACTTC. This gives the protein CATSRDHGSETQYF.

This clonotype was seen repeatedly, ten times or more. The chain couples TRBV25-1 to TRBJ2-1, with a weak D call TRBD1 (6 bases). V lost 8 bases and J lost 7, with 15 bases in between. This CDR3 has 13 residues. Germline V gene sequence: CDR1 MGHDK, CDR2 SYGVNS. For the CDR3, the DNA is TGTGCCAGCCTAACGCCCCAGGGGAATGAGCAGTTCTTC. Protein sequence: CASLTPQGNEQFF.

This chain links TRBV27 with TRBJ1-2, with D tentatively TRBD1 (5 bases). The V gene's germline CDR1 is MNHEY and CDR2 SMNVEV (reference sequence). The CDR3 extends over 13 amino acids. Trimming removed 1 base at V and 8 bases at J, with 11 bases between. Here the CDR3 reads CASSLWGGGGYTF. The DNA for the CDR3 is TGTGCCAGCAGTTTATGGGGGGGGGGAGGCTACACCTTC.